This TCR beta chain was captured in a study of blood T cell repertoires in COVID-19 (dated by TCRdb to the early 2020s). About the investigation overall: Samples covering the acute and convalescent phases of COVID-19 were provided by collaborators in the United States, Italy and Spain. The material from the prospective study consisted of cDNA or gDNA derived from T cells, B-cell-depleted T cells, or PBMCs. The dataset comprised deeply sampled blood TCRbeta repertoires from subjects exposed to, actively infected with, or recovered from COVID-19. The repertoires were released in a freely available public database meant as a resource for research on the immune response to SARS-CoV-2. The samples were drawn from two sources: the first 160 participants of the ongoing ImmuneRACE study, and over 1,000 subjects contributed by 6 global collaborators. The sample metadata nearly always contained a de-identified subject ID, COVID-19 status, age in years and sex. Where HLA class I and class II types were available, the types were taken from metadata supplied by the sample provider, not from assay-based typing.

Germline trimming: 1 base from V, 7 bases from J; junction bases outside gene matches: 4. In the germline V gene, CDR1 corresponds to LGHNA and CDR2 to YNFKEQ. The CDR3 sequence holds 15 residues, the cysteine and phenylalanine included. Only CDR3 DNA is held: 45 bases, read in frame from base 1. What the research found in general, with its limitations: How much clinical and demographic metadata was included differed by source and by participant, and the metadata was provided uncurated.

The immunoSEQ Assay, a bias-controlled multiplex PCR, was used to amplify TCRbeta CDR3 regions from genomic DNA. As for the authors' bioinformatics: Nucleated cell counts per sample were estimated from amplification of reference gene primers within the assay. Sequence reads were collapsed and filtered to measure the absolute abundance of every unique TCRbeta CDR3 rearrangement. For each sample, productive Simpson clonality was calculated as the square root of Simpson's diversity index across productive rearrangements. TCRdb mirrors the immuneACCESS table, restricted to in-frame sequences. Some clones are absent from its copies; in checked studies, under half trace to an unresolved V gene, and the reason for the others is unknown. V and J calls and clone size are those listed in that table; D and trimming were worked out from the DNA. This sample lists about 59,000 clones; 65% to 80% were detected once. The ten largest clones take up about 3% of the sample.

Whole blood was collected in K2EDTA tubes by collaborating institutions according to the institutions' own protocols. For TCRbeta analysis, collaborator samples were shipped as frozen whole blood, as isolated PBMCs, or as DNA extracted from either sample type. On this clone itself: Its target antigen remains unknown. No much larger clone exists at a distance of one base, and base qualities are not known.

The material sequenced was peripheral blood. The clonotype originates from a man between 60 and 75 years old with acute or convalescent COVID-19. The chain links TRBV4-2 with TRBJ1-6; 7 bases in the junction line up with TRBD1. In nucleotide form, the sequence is TGTGCCAGCAGCCAAGGACAGGGTTTGAATTCACCCCTCCACTTT. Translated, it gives CASSQGQGLNSPLHF.